The 18 T cell receptor beta chains in this list originate from one sample, sequenced in a study of cytomegalovirus exposure and HLA in healthy donors. The PCR made use of 60 Vbeta and 13 Jbeta primers. Clones were sequenced by immunoSEQ multiplex PCR, and TCRdb holds only the in-frame ones, with some missing. Found here are 50,000 to 55,000 clones, roughly 53% of them singletons; the top ten hold approximately 12%. The sequencing sample was made of PBMCs. These TCRs come from a human donor in good health.

Here the CDR3 reads CACEDWGRGGNSPLHF. DNA of the CDR3: TGTGCCTGTGAGGATTGGGGCAGAGGTGGTAATTCACCCCTCCACTTT. V gene TRBV30 combines with J gene TRBJ1-6, with a possible D match to TRBD1 (5 bases). The V gene's germline CDR1 is GTSNPN and CDR2 SVGIG (reference sequence). The CDR3 totals 16 residues. V was trimmed by 6 bases and J by 6 bases, leaving 21 bases between them.

This sequence joins TRBV9 and TRBJ1-2; a possible D gene is TRBD1 (6 bases). Germline-derived CDR1 and CDR2 are SGDLS and YYNGEE. The CDR3 sequence is 14 residues long. V was clipped by 2 bases and J by 10 bases, with 18 bases between them. CDR3 bases: TGTGCCAGCAGCGTGGGCGGGGGCCGCCGTGTCTACACCTTC. Protein product: CASSVGGGRRVYTF.

The chain joins TRBV4-3 to TRBJ2-5, with D possibly matching TRBD2 (6 bases). This CDR3 is built from 15 residues. Germline V gives CDR1 LGHNA, CDR2 YSLEER. V shed 1 base and J shed 4 bases, with 13 bases lying between them. This chain's CDR3 is CASSQGGGRGETQYF. CDR3 sequence (DNA): TGCGCCAGCAGCCAAGGGGGAGGTCGGGGAGAGACCCAGTACTTC.

The rearrangement uses TRBV7-2 and TRBJ2-7; TRBD1 matches 9 bases. CDR1 SGHTA and CDR2 FQGNSA come from the germline V gene. With V trimmed by 3 bases and J by 1 base, 1 base remained unmatched. The CDR3 is 14 amino acids. In DNA form, the CDR3 reads TGTGCCAGCAGCTTGACAGGGGGTTCCTACGAGCAGTACTTC. Amino acids: CASSLTGGSYEQYF.

J is TRBJ2-1 and V is TRBV7-9, with D tentatively TRBD2 (6 bases). The CDR3 spans 14 residues. CDR1 and CDR2 from the germline V gene are SEHNR and FQNEAQ (reference sequence). The V gene lost 4 bases and the J gene lost 4 bases, with 11 bases spanning the gap. This CDR3 reads CASSSRREYNEQFF. Here the CDR3 DNA reads TGTGCCAGCAGCTCCCGCCGGGAGTACAATGAGCAGTTCTTC.

This chain connects TRBV4-1 to TRBJ2-7; 11 nucleotides line up with TRBD2. This CDR3 comprises 18 residues. The V segment lost 1 base and the J segment 3 bases; nucleotides outside the gene matches: 11. Germline lookup yields CDR1 MGHRA and CDR2 YSYEKL. The CDR3 protein is CASSQGLAGGIRVYEQYF. The DNA for the CDR3 is TGCGCCAGCAGCCAAGGTCTAGCGGGGGGCATTCGGGTCTACGAGCAGTACTTC.

To note about this clone: The junction differs from germline at one of its ends, possibly a read error. This chain joins TRBV5-1 and TRBJ2-5, with TRBD1 matching over 11 bases. This CDR3 has 15 residues. The germline CDR1 and CDR2 sequences are SGHRS and YFSETQ. The CDR3, as DNA: TGCGCCAGCAGCGGCGGACAGGGGGCCCTAGAGACCCGGTACTTC. Its protein product is CASSGGQGALETRYF.

J is TRBJ2-3 and V is TRBV5-1; TRBD2 is a possible D gene (7 bases). V lost 4 bases, J lost 2 bases, and 32 bases lay in between. In germline, CDR1 is SGHRS, CDR2 YFSETQ. The CDR3 has 21 amino acids. The CDR3 region is CASSLAGRFEGGNRATDTQYF. CDR3 DNA sequence: TGCGCCAGCAGCCTTGCTGGGAGGTTCGAGGGGGGGAATAGGGCCACAGATACGCAGTATTTT.

The genes are TRBV5-1 and TRBJ1-3, with D possibly matching TRBD1 (5 bases). The V gene lost 3 bases and the J gene lost 0 bases, with 16 bases spanning the gap. CDR1 is SGHRS, CDR2 YFSETQ, per germline. The CDR3 runs 17 residues. CDR3 sequence: CASSWGGPALSGNTIYF. The CDR3 bases are TGCGCCAGCAGCTGGGGGGGTCCGGCGCTCTCTGGAAACACCATATATTTT.

The J gene is TRBJ2-1, the V gene TRBV5-1; a weak D match, TRBD1 (6 bases). Germline V lookup: CDR1 SGHRS, CDR2 YFSETQ. With 2 bases removed from V and 8 bases from J, the gap between germline ends came to 17 bases. This CDR3 region has 15 residues. The CDR3 nucleotides read TGCGCCAGCAGCTTAGGACAGCTAGTTTTAGATGAGCAGTTCTTC. Translation: CASSLGQLVLDEQFF. The full variable domain, with the rest looked up from reference TRBV5-1 and TRBJ2-1, is KAGVTQTPRYLIKTRGQQVTLSCSPISGHRSVSWYQQTPGQGLQFLFEYFSETQRNKGNFPGRFSGRQFSNSRSEMNVSTLELGDSALYLCASSLGQLVLDEQFFGPGTRLTVL.

The rearrangement uses TRBV2 and TRBJ2-3; 11 bases match TRBD2. This CDR3 region has 15 residues. CDR1 is SNHLY, CDR2 FYNNEI, per germline. Trimming removed 5 bases from V and 4 bases from J; junction bases left unmatched: 5. The CDR3: CASSLAGGPADTQYF. The CDR3 nucleotides are TGTGCCAGCAGTTTAGCGGGGGGGCCGGCAGATACGCAGTATTTT.

The genes are TRBV7-9 and TRBJ2-1; the match to TRBD1 covers 7 bases. J gave up 7 bases and V 6 bases, and 6 bases lay outside the gene matches. This CDR3 has 13 amino acids. Germline V gene sequence: CDR1 SEHNR, CDR2 FQNEAQ (reference sequence). CDR3 in amino acids: CASSYRGVNEQFF. In DNA, the CDR3 is TGTGCCAGCAGTTACAGGGGTGTTAATGAGCAGTTCTTC.

This rearrangement joins TRBV5-1 to TRBJ2-2; 7 nucleotides match TRBD2. J lost 1 base, V lost 7 bases, and 7 bases had no gene match. Germline CDR1 is SGHRS and CDR2 is YFSETQ. The CDR3 extends over 15 amino acids. The CDR3 sequence: CASGQSSGNTGELFF. CDR3 bases: TGCGCCAGCGGGCAATCTAGCGGGAACACCGGGGAGCTGTTTTTT.

V gene TRBV6-1 combines with J gene TRBJ1-1; D is perhaps TRBD1 (6 bases). Germline CDR1 MNHNS, CDR2 SASEGT. V shed 3 bases and J shed 1 base, with 12 bases lying between them. This CDR3 comprises 15 residues. Here the CDR3 reads CASSDDGQWNTEAFF. DNA of the CDR3: TGTGCCAGCAGTGACGATGGACAGTGGAACACTGAAGCTTTCTTT.

The chain joins TRBV6-1 to TRBJ1-1; D is ambiguous. Germline loops: CDR1 MNHNS, CDR2 SASEGT. This CDR3 contains 15 residues. The germline V and J ends were trimmed by 2 bases and 3 bases, with 13 bases remaining between them. CDR3 amino acids: CASSELGLRYTEAFF. CDR3 DNA sequence: TGTGCCAGCAGTGAACTGGGCCTTAGGTACACTGAAGCTTTCTTT.

This clone was counted only a few times. V and J are TRBV7-2 and TRBJ1-4; tentatively, D is TRBD1 (6 bases). CDR1 is SGHTA, CDR2 FQGNSA, per germline. V was cut by 2 bases and J by 7 bases, with 14 bases left in between. The CDR3 is 15 amino acids. The CDR3 DNA reads TGTGCCAGCAGCTTACAAATTGGGACACTTGAAAAACTGTTTTTT. This sequence encodes CASSLQIGTLEKLFF.

This clone was observed a handful of times. V gene TRBV9 combines with J gene TRBJ1-2, with 7 bases fitting TRBD1. After removal of 4 bases from V and 5 bases from J, the junction contained 8 bases not matched to a gene. The CDR3 has 14 amino acids. Germline CDR1 SGDLS, CDR2 YYNGEE. CDR3 in DNA: TGTGCCAGCAGCAAGCCCCCGACAGGGTATGGCTACACCTTC. It codes for CASSKPPTGYGYTF.

The rearrangement links TRBV30 to TRBJ1-6; 8 bases are a match to TRBD1. The V segment lost 2 bases and the J segment 11 bases; nucleotides outside the gene matches: 8. Germline V gene sequence: CDR1 GTSNPN, CDR2 SVGIG (reference sequence). The CDR3 contains 14 residues. DNA of the CDR3: TGTGCCTGGAGTCCTGGACAGGGTGATGCACCCCTCCACTTT. Amino acid sequence: CAWSPGQGDAPLHF.